This T cell receptor (beta chain) was sequenced for a study of shared clonotypes between healthy human individuals. Background on the study: Sampling drew on donors who were a couple of women and a few men aged 18 to 49. The study, taken as a whole, reports: Naive CD4 clonotypes were shared across a few donors at about 5%. Measured sharing among donors was expected to vary with sequencing depth.

On this clone itself: Its target is not known.

Trimming took 8 bases from V and 3 from J; bases not matched to a gene: 9. The CDR3 loop spans 14 amino acids. Germline V CDR1 and CDR2: SEHNR, FQNEAQ (reference sequence). Clones were read by immunoSEQ multiplex PCR, and TCRdb kept only the in-frame ones, dropping some. There are around 1.9 million clones in the sample; more than 85% occur only once, and about 1.8% lies in the top ten. Selected positively for CCR7 and CD45RO-negative, naive CD8 cells excluded terminally differentiated effector memory CD45RA+ cells. This TCR came from a man between 18 and 29 years old in good health. Some clones in this sample may be carry-over from other donors' samples. The source material was naive CD8+ T cells from PBMCs. V is TRBV7-9 and J is TRBJ2-7; 8 bases map to TRBD2. The CDR3 region has the DNA TGTGCCAGCTCATCCGGGAGGGCAGGCTACGAGCAGTACTTC. It translates to CASSSGRAGYEQYF.